Given below is one TCR beta chain in context. The antigen is not known. This sample was included in a study of radiotherapy plus CTLA-4 blockade in lung cancer. As for the study in general: Overall, approximately 18% of patients showed an objective response, while 31% attained disease control.

Trimming removed 7 bases at V and 1 base at J, with 11 bases between. The CDR3 length is 13 residues. CDR1 SGDLS and CDR2 YYNGEE come from the germline V gene. General study results and limits: Clones of tumor-derived TCRs expanded in blood after radiotherapy plus ipilimumab. It was early blood T cell clone dynamics, with interferon-beta, that reportedly best predicted response.

Generated by immunoSEQ multiplex PCR, the TCRdb table keeps only in-frame clones and is missing some. The profile shows tens of thousands of clones, 65% to 85% of them singletons. The TCR originated in a human donor with non-small cell lung cancer who had a complete response to radiotherapy plus ipilimumab. The sequencing here drew on peripheral blood, taken from a patient treated with radiotherapy plus ipilimumab. J is TRBJ1-1 and V is TRBV9, with no clear D. In DNA form, the CDR3 reads TGTGCCAGCGCGCTCGGGAGGAACACTGAAGCTTTCTTT. It translates to CASALGRNTEAFF.